These 9 T cell receptor beta chains were sequenced from one sample in a study of CD4 T cells in relation to SARS-CoV-2 and coronaviruses. These TCRs are of unknown antigen specificity. Profiling relied on immunoSEQ multiplex PCR, and the TCRdb table lists in-frame clones only, not all of them. The table shows about 21,000 clones, with roughly 69% occurring only once. CD4+ T cells from unexposed donors were obtained before the COVID-19 pandemic (2011-2018). CD4+ T cells were isolated from the cells after 10 days of culture. The source material was CD4+ T cells from PBMCs, cultured in vitro. The receptors originated from a human donor in good health.

This chain links TRBV4-2 with TRBJ2-7; no clear D. The CDR3 length is 14 residues. The ends were cut back, 4 bases at V and 0 bases at J, with 10 bases in the middle. Germline V CDR1 and CDR2: LGHNA, YNFKEQ. CDR3 bases: TGTGCCAGCAGCCTTGGCGGAAGCTCCTACGAGCAGTACTTC. The encoded protein is CASSLGGSSYEQYF.

The chain employs TRBV11-3 and TRBJ2-7; D ambiguous. CDR3 length equals 14 residues. Deletions cut 2 bases from V and 2 bases from J, with 10 bases between. Per germline, CDR1 SGHNT and CDR2 YENEEA. DNA of the CDR3: TGTGCCAGCAGCTTATCTGGGGTAGCCTACGAGCAGTACTTC. Translating it yields CASSLSGVAYEQYF.

The chain recombines TRBV11-2 with TRBJ1-1; D is ambiguous. Trimming removed 5 bases from V and 3 bases from J, with 13 bases in between. This CDR3 region has 14 residues. Germline loops: CDR1 SGHAT, CDR2 FQNNGV. CDR3 DNA: TGTGCCAGCAGCCCCTCGGGCACCTACACTGAAGCTTTCTTT. Amino acids: CASSPSGTYTEAFF.

This rearrangement joins TRBV19 to TRBJ1-1; D might be TRBD1 (5 bases). In germline, CDR1 is LNHDA, CDR2 SQIVND (reference sequence). Trimming cost V 3 bases and J 0 bases, with 11 bases left between them. The CDR3 sequence is 15 residues long. CDR3 bases: TGTGCCAGTAGTATTTATAAGGGGATGAACACTGAAGCTTTCTTT. Its translation: CASSIYKGMNTEAFF.

The J gene is TRBJ2-7, the V gene TRBV6-5, with 10 nucleotides matching TRBD1. The germline V gene has CDR1 MNHEY and CDR2 SVGAGI. The CDR3 runs to 13 residues. The V segment lost 6 bases and the J segment 3 bases; nucleotides outside the gene matches: 2. The CDR3 reads CASRGDRGYEQYF. In DNA, the CDR3 is TGTGCCAGCAGGGGGGACAGGGGCTACGAGCAGTACTTC.

The chain is built from TRBV30 and TRBJ1-1; D may be TRBD1 (5 bases). Germline CDR1 and CDR2: GTSNPN and SVGIG (reference sequence). V lost 3 bases and J 4 bases, leaving 9 bases between the germline ends. This CDR3 comprises 12 residues. The DNA of the CDR3 is TGTGCCTGGAGAAGGGGTGGCACTGAAGCTTTCTTT. Amino acid sequence: CAWRRGGTEAFF.

This clone was observed a single time. The V call is TRBV6-5, the J call TRBJ1-5, with D tentatively TRBD1 (6 bases). Germline assignment: CDR1 MNHEY and CDR2 SVGAGI. The V gene lost 2 bases and the J gene lost 5 bases, with 13 bases spanning the gap. The CDR3 has 15 amino acids. CDR3 residues: CASSYNRGGDQPQHF. In DNA, the CDR3 is TGTGCCAGCAGTTACAACAGAGGGGGGGATCAGCCCCAGCATTTT.

V gene TRBV6-5 combines with J gene TRBJ2-7, with D perhaps matching TRBD1 (6 bases). The CDR3 has 16 amino acids. Germline V CDR1 and CDR2: MNHEY, SVGAGI. The V end was cut by 0 bases, the J end by 0 bases, with 12 bases between. Written as DNA, the CDR3 is TGTGCCAGCAGTTACTCTACAGGGTTAGGCTCCTACGAGCAGTACTTC. Translation: CASSYSTGLGSYEQYF.

The CDR3 region has the DNA TGTGCCAGCAGCCCTAGGACCTTCCCAGATACGCAGTATTTT. Its protein product is CASSPRTFPDTQYF. The chain carries TRBV9 and TRBJ2-3, with D unresolved. The ends were cut back, 4 bases at V and 4 bases at J, with 13 bases in the middle. This CDR3 spans 14 amino acids. Germline assignment: CDR1 SGDLS and CDR2 YYNGEE.